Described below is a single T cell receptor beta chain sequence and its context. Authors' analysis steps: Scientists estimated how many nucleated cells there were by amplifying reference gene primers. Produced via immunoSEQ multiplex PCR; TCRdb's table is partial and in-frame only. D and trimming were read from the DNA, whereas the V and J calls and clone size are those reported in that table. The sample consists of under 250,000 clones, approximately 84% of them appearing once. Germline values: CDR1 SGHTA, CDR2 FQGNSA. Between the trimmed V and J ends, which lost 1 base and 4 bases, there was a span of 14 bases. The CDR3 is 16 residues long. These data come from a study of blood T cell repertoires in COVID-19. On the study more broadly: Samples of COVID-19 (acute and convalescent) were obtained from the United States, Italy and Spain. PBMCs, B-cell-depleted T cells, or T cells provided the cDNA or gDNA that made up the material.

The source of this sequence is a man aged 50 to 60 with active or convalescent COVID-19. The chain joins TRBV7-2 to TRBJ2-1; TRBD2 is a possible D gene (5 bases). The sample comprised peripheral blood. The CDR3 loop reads CASSLVGPSGYNEQFF. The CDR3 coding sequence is TGTGCCAGCAGCTTAGTAGGGCCGAGCGGATACAATGAGCAGTTCTTC. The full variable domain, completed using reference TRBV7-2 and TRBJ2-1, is GAGVSQSPSNKVTEKGKDVELRCDPISGHTALYWYRQSLGQGLEFLIYFQGNSAPDKSGLPSDRFSAERTGGSVSTLTIQRTQQEDSAVYLCASSLVGPSGYNEQFFGPGTRLTVL.